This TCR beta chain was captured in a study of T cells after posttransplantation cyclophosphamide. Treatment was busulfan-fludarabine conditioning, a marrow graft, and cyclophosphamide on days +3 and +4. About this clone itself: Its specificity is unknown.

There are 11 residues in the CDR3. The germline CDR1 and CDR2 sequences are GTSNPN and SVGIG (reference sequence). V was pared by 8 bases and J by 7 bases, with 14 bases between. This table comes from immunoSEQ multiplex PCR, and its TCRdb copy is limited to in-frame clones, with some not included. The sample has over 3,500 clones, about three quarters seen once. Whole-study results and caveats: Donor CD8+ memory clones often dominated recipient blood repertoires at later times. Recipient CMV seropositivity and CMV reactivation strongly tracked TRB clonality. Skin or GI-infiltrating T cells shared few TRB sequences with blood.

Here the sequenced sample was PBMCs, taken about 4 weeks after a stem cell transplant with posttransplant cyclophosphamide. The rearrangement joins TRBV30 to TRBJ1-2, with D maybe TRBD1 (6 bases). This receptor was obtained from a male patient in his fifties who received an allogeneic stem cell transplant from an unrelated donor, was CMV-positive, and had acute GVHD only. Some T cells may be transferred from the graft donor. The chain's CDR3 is CARAGASGYTF. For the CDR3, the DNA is TGTGCCAGGGCGGGGGCTAGTGGCTACACCTTC.